The T cell receptor (beta chain) under discussion was sequenced for a study of T cells in Graves' hyperthyroidism and ophthalmopathy. PBMCs were derived from roughly 9.6 ml fresh peripheral blood. The TCR beta CDR3 regions underwent amplification using RNA transcripts as the source. First-round RT-PCR targeting the TCR CDR3 was performed with the HTBI primer set. MiXCR was run by TCRdb on the multiplex PCR reads, yielding one entry per CDR3 protein. The profile shows some 270,000 distinct CDR3 sequences, about an eighth of them singletons. This clonotype was counted a few times. CDR3 length: 14 amino acids. Germline V gene lookup returns CDR1 DFQATT and CDR2 SNEGSKA (reference sequence). Trimming removed 6 bases at V and 1 base at J, with 14 bases between.

The rearrangement links TRBV20-1 to TRBJ2-3; D might be TRBD2 (5 bases). The sequence was obtained from a woman younger than 45 with Graves' hyperthyroidism that later progressed to Graves' ophthalmopathy. The sequenced sample was blood. CDR3 in amino acids: CSARGQEGTDTQYF. The CDR3 nucleotides are TGCAGTGCACGCGGCCAGGAGGGCACAGATACGCAGTATTTT.